Below are 26 T cell receptor beta chains sequenced from a single sample in a study of T-cell reconstitution after alpha-beta-depleted transplantation in children (dated by TCRdb to the mid-2010s). Receptor libraries were prepared by PCR. TCRdb lists the instrument as Illumina HiSeq 2500. Molecular barcoding was employed in the preparation of TCR libraries, with unique molecular identifiers being used to normalize TCRbeta repertoire quantification. Through fastp at Q25 and MiXCR, TCRdb rebuilt clones from the public reads, retaining in-frame beta chains. Rows with a matching CDR3 protein are joined into one entry that keeps the most common DNA and genes. This sample lists 500,000 to 600,000 distinct CDR3 sequences; 15% to 20% were detected once. The top ten constitute about 3.1% of the sample. Sequencing used PBMCs from the stem cell graft donor, obtained from the stem cell graft. The receptors come from a human donor who donated a stem cell graft to a child with acute lymphoblastic leukemia.

Ten or more counts support this clonotype. The gene calls are TRBV5-1 and TRBJ2-2; tentatively, D is TRBD1 (5 bases). V dropped 5 bases and J dropped 5 bases, with 22 bases sitting between them. This CDR3 is 17 amino acids long. Germline V gene sequence: CDR1 SGHRS, CDR2 YFSETQ. CDR3 amino acids: CASSWAMRTMITGELFF. The CDR3 bases are TGCGCCAGCAGTTGGGCGATGAGGACAATGATAACCGGGGAGCTGTTTTTT.

This clonotype turned up a few times. The V call is TRBV18, the J call TRBJ2-3, with TRBD2 matching 8 bases. Germline CDR1 and CDR2: KGHSH and LQKENI. V shed 3 bases, J shed 0 bases, and the junction held 11 bases outside the gene matches. The CDR3 covers 18 residues. DNA of the CDR3: TGTGCCAGCTCACCGAGAGCGGGAGTGGGACTAAGCACAGATACGCAGTATTTT. This sequence encodes CASSPRAGVGLSTDTQYF.

V and J are TRBV5-1 and TRBJ2-7; D is undetermined. Trimming took off 0 bases at V and 3 bases at J, with 7 bases between the two ends. The CDR3 is 13 amino acids. CDR1 and CDR2 from the germline V gene are SGHRS and YFSETQ. The CDR3: CASSLETNYEQYF. The CDR3 DNA reads TGCGCCAGCAGCTTGGAGACAAACTACGAGCAGTACTTC.

The chain has TRBV11-1 and TRBJ2-3; D gene unclear. The CDR3 runs to 12 residues. The germline V gene encodes CDR1 SGHAT and CDR2 FQDESV (reference sequence). V gave up 2 bases and J gave up 7 bases, with 7 bases separating them. The CDR3 DNA follows: TGTGCCAGCAGCTTACGGGTGCATACGCAGTATTTT. Translated, it gives CASSLRVHTQYF.

The rearrangement joins TRBV29-1 to TRBJ2-1; D remains unclear. V lost 3 bases to trimming and J lost 2 bases, with 17 bases between them. The germline gives CDR1 SQVTM, CDR2 ANQGSEA. This CDR3 is built from 16 residues. CDR3 sequence (DNA): TGCAGCGTTGATCCCGGAGAGGTAAGAACCTACAATGAGCAGTTCTTC. This translates into CSVDPGEVRTYNEQFF.

The chain couples TRBV11-3 to TRBJ2-3; TRBD2 is a possible D gene (5 bases). Germline V lookup: CDR1 SGHNT, CDR2 YENEEA. V was clipped by 2 bases and J by 4 bases, with 16 bases between them. This CDR3 is built from 16 residues. This chain's CDR3 is CASSLRASRSADTQYF. The CDR3, as DNA: TGTGCCAGCAGCTTAAGGGCTAGCCGGAGTGCAGATACGCAGTATTTT.

The chain is built from TRBV3-1 and TRBJ2-3, with 8 bases identical to TRBD1. Germline V gives CDR1 LGHDT, CDR2 YNNKEL (reference sequence). This CDR3 is 14 amino acids long. After removal of 3 bases from V and 3 bases from J, the junction contained 2 bases not matched to a gene. CDR3 residues: CASSHRQGTDTQYF. The CDR3 DNA reads TGTGCCAGCAGCCACCGACAGGGGACAGATACGCAGTATTTT.

The V gene is TRBV20-1, the J gene TRBJ2-1; 14 nucleotides align to TRBD2. Per germline, CDR1 DFQATT and CDR2 SNEGSKA (reference sequence). Trimming took 0 bases from V and 0 from J; bases not matched to a gene: 4. This CDR3 spans 18 amino acids. CDR3 in amino acids: CSARDAGLAGVSYNEQFF. The CDR3 region has the DNA TGCAGTGCTAGAGATGCGGGACTAGCGGGAGTCTCCTACAATGAGCAGTTCTTC.

In its sample, this clonotype was seen a few times. The J gene is TRBJ2-1, the V gene TRBV6-2 or TRBV6-3; D gene uncertain. The V gene lost 2 bases and the J gene lost 6 bases, with 11 bases spanning the gap. CDR1 is MNHEY and CDR2 is SVGEGT in the germline V gene. The CDR3 has 14 residues. CDR3 nucleotide sequence: TGTGCCAGCAGTTACAGGACCAATATCAATGAGCAGTTCTTC. Translating gives CASSYRTNINEQFF.

The V call is TRBV28, the J call TRBJ2-7; D remains unclear. Germline assignment: CDR1 MDHEN and CDR2 SYDVKM. The V end was cut by 1 base, the J end by 3 bases, with 10 bases between. This CDR3 has 14 amino acids. The CDR3 nucleotides are TGTGCCAGCAGTTTATCCCCAGGTAACTACGAGCAGTACTTC. Translating gives CASSLSPGNYEQYF.

This clonotype was detected a few times. The DNA for the CDR3 is TGTGCCAGCAGCTTGCCCTCCGCAGATACGCAGTATTTT. Its protein product is CASSLPSADTQYF. The V call is TRBV7-9, the J call TRBJ2-3; D is uncertain. V dropped 3 bases and J dropped 4 bases, with 8 bases sitting between them. CDR3 length equals 13 residues. Germline loops: CDR1 SEHNR, CDR2 FQNEAQ (reference sequence).

The chain carries TRBV9 and TRBJ2-5; D possibly matches TRBD1 or TRBD2 (5 bases each). In germline, CDR1 is SGDLS, CDR2 YYNGEE. V lost 2 bases and J lost 1, with 6 bases in between. The CDR3 is 13 amino acids. The CDR3 loop reads CASSVGGQETQYF. The CDR3 DNA follows: TGTGCCAGCAGCGTTGGGGGCCAAGAGACCCAGTACTTC.

Only a few counts were recorded for this clonotype. The chain couples TRBV15 to TRBJ2-7; 9 bases are shared with TRBD1. Germline values: CDR1 LNHNV, CDR2 YYDKDF (reference sequence). V was pared by 0 bases and J by 5 bases, with 17 bases of the junction left unmatched. The CDR3 is 19 amino acids. The CDR3 here is CATSRDGIRGQGKENEQYF. In DNA, the CDR3 is TGTGCCACCAGCAGAGATGGTATAAGGGGACAGGGTAAAGAAAACGAGCAGTACTTC.

This clonotype appeared a few times. This chain uses TRBV15 with TRBJ2-3; D not resolved. The length of the CDR3 is 13 residues. Trimming removed 3 bases at V and 2 bases at J, with 6 bases between. The germline gives CDR1 LNHNV, CDR2 YYDKDF (reference sequence). For the CDR3, the DNA is TGTGCCACCAGCAGGAGGATCACAGATACGCAGTATTTT. It codes for CATSRRITDTQYF.

J is TRBJ2-2 and V is TRBV6-1; weak D call: TRBD2 (6 bases). V dropped 6 bases and J dropped 4 bases, with 15 bases sitting between them. This CDR3 has 15 residues. The germline gives CDR1 MNHNS, CDR2 SASEGT. The CDR3 sequence: CASRPSRDFTGELFF. CDR3 nucleotides: TGTGCCAGCAGACCTAGCAGGGACTTCACCGGGGAGCTGTTTTTT.

This clonotype occurred a few times. The rearrangement joins TRBV6-4 to TRBJ2-3, with TRBD2 matching over 12 bases. The V gene's germline CDR1 is MRHNA and CDR2 SNTAGT. Trimming took 3 bases from V and 5 from J; bases not matched to a gene: 3. The CDR3 loop spans 15 amino acids. For the CDR3, the DNA is TGTGCCAGCAGTGAGACTAGCGGGAGATTAGATACGCAGTATTTT. This encodes CASSETSGRLDTQYF.

This clonotype has a handful of counts. The J gene is TRBJ2-7, the V gene TRBV11-2; no definite D call. Germline CDR1 is SGHAT and CDR2 is FQNNGV. The CDR3 has 13 amino acids. Trimming took off 6 bases at V and 6 bases at J, with 15 bases between the two ends. The DNA for the CDR3 is TGTGCCAGCAGTAGAACCCGGCAGCTCGAGCAGTACTTC. Its translation: CASSRTRQLEQYF.

The rearrangement joins TRBV7-2 to TRBJ2-3; the match to TRBD2 covers 9 bases. This CDR3 comprises 16 residues. Germline V gene sequence: CDR1 SGHTA, CDR2 FQGNSA. Trimming took 6 bases from V and 4 from J; bases not matched to a gene: 11. CDR3 in DNA: TGTGCCAGCAGGTCACCGGGACTAGCCTTCCCAGATACGCAGTATTTT. It yields the protein CASRSPGLAFPDTQYF.

The genes are TRBV24-1 and TRBJ2-1; TRBD2 aligns across 11 bases. The CDR3 loop spans 13 amino acids. V lost 4 bases and J lost 8; bases outside the gene matches: 0. In germline, CDR1 is KGHDR, CDR2 SFDVKD. The CDR3 is CATSEGLADEQFF. DNA of the CDR3: TGTGCCACCAGTGAGGGACTAGCGGATGAGCAGTTCTTC.

The chain carries TRBV5-1 and TRBJ2-4; TRBD1 is a possible D gene (5 bases). The V gene's germline CDR1 is SGHRS and CDR2 YFSETQ. Deletions cut 0 bases from V and 8 bases from J, with 15 bases between. CDR3 length: 15 residues. In DNA form, the CDR3 reads TGCGCCAGCAGCTTGGAGTGGGGCAATGCGGACATTCAGTACTTC. Residues: CASSLEWGNADIQYF.

This clonotype was counted at least ten times. Its ends do not fully match the called genes, so a read error is possible. The chain has TRBV12-3 or TRBV12-4 and TRBJ2-5, with TRBD1 matching over 7 bases. This CDR3 has 14 residues. CDR3 nucleotide sequence: TGCGCCAGCAGCTTGGCCAGGGGGCAAGAGACCCAGTACTTC. As protein: CASSLARGQETQYF.

This clonotype appeared once. The rearrangement links TRBV7-9 to TRBJ2-7, with 7 bases matching TRBD2. The CDR3 runs 17 residues. Germline CDR1 and CDR2: SEHNR and FQNEAQ (reference sequence). The junction had 11 bases not matched to a gene; V was cut back by 3 bases and J by 0 bases. The CDR3 sequence: CASSLSIRRESSYEQYF. CDR3 bases: TGTGCCAGCAGCTTGAGCATCCGGCGGGAGTCCTCCTACGAGCAGTACTTC.

This clonotype was seen more than once but under ten times. The chain couples TRBV5-1 to TRBJ1-3, with D uncertain. The germline V gene has CDR1 SGHRS and CDR2 YFSETQ. The length of the CDR3 is 14 residues. V was pared by 3 bases and J by 1 base, with 8 bases between. The CDR3 DNA is TGCGCCAGCAGCTCCGCGGGATCTGGAAACACCATATATTTT. Translating it yields CASSSAGSGNTIYF.

This rearrangement joins TRBV27 to TRBJ1-1; no clear D. The CDR3 has 13 residues. V was shortened by 4 bases and J by 1 base, with 7 bases between the two germline ends. The germline gives CDR1 MNHEY, CDR2 SMNVEV (reference sequence). The CDR3 nucleotides read TGTGCCAGCAGTTACTCTGAGAACACTGAAGCTTTCTTT. It specifies CASSYSENTEAFF.

This clonotype was detected only a few times. This chain uses TRBV7-9 with TRBJ1-5; D is uncertain. The CDR3 length is 13 residues. The V gene lost 7 bases and the J gene lost 5 bases, with 12 bases spanning the gap. Germline V gene sequence: CDR1 SEHNR, CDR2 FQNEAQ (reference sequence). CDR3 residues: CASTTNGDQPQHF. The CDR3 nucleotides are TGTGCCAGCACCACGAACGGGGATCAGCCCCAGCATTTT.

This clonotype has a handful of counts. The V and J genes are TRBV29-1 and TRBJ2-1; 7 bases line up with TRBD1. The CDR3 consists of 13 residues. V lost 6 bases, J lost 2 bases, and 4 bases stayed unmatched. CDR1 is SQVTM and CDR2 is ANQGSEA in the germline V gene. CDR3 sequence reads: CSVRQGTYNEQFF. The CDR3 DNA reads TGCAGCGTCCGACAGGGTACCTACAATGAGCAGTTCTTC.